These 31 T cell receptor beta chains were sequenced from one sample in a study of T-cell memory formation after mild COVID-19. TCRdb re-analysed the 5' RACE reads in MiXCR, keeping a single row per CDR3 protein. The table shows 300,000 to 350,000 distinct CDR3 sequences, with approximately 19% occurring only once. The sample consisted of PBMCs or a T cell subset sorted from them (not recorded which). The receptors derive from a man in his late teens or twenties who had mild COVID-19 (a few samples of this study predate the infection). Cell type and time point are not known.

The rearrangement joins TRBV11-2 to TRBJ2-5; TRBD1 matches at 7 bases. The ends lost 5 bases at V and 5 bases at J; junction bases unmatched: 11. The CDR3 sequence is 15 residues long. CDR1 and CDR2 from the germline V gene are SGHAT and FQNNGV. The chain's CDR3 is CASSGLQGRRETQYF. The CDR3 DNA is TGTGCCAGCAGCGGATTACAGGGGCGACGGGAGACCCAGTACTTC. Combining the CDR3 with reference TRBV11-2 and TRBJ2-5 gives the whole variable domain EAGVAQSPRYKIIEKRQSVAFWCNPISGHATLYWYQQILGQGPKLLIQFQNNGVVDDSQLPKDRFSAERLKGVDSTLKIQPAKLEDSAVYLCASSGLQGRRETQYFGPGTRLLVL.

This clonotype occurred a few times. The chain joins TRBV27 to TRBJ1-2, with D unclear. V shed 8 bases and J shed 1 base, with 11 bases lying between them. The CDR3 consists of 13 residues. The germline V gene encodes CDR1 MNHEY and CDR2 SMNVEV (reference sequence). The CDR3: CASALGFNYGYTF. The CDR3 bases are TGTGCCAGCGCCCTCGGGTTTAACTATGGCTACACCTTC.

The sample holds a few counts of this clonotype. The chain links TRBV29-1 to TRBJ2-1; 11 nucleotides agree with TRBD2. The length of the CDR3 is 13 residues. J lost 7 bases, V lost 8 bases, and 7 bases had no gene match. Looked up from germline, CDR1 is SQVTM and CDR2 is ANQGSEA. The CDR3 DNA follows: TGCAGCCTCCCTAGCGGGGGGCATAATGAGCAGTTCTTC. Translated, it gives CSLPSGGHNEQFF.

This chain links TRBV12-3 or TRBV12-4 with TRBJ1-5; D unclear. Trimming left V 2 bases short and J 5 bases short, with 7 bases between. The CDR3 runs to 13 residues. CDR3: CASSLNEHQPQHF. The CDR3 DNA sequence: TGTGCCAGCAGTTTAAACGAGCATCAGCCCCAGCATTTT.

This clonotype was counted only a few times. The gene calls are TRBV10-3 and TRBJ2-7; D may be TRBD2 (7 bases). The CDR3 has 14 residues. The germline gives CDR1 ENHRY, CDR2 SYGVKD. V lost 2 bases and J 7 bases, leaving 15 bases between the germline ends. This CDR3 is CAISEQAGAGEQYV. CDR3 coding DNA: TGTGCCATCAGTGAGCAGGCGGGGGCAGGGGAGCAGTACGTC.

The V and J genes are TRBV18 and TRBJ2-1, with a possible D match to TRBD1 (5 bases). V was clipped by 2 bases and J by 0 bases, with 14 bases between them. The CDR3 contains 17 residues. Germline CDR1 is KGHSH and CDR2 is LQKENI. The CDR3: CASSPGATPSSYNEQFF. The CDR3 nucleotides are TGTGCCAGCTCACCAGGGGCTACCCCGAGCTCCTACAATGAGCAGTTCTTC.

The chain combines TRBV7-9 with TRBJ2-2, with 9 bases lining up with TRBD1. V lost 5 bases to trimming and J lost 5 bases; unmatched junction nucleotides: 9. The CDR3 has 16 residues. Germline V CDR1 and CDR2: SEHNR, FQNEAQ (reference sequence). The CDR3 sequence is CASSTSGTGFTGELFF. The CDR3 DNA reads TGTGCCAGCAGCACTTCCGGGACAGGGTTTACCGGGGAGCTGTTTTTT.

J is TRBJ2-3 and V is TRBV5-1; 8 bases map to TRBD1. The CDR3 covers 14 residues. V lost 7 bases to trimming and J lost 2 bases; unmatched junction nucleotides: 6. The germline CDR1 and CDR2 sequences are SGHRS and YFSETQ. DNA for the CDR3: TGCGCCAGCTTTACAGGGGGTATCACAGATACGCAGTATTTT. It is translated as CASFTGGITDTQYF.

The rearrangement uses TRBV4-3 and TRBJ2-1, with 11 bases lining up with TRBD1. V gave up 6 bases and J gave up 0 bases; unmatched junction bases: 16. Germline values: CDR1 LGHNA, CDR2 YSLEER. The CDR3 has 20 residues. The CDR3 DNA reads TGCGCCAGCAGTGGGATACCGGGACAGGGGACAGGGGGCTCCTACAATGAGCAGTTCTTC. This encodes CASSGIPGQGTGGSYNEQFF.

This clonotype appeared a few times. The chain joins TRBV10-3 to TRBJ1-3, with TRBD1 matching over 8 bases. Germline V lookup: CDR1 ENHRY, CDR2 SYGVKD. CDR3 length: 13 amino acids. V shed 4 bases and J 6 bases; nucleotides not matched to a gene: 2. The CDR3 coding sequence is TGTGCCATCAGTGCGACAGGGGCAAACACCATATATTTT. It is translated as CAISATGANTIYF.

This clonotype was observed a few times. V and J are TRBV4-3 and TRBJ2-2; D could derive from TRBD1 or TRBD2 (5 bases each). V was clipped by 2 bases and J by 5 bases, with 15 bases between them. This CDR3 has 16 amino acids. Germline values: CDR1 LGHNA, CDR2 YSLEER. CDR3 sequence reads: CASSQRFRDQTGELFF. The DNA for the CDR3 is TGCGCCAGCAGCCAACGATTCCGGGACCAGACCGGGGAGCTGTTTTTT.

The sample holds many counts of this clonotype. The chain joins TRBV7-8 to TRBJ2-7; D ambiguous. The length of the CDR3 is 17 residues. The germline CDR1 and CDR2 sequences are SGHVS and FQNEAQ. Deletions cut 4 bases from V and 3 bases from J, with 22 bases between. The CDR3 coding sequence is TGTGCCAGCAGCTACCACCCTCTATCTCAACCGATCTACGAGCAGTACTTC. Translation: CASSYHPLSQPIYEQYF.

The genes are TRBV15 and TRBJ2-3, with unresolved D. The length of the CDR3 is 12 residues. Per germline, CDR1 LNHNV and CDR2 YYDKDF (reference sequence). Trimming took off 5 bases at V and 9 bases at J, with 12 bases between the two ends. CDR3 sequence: CATSGARITQYF. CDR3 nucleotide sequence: TGTGCCACCAGCGGCGCCAGGATAACGCAGTATTTT.

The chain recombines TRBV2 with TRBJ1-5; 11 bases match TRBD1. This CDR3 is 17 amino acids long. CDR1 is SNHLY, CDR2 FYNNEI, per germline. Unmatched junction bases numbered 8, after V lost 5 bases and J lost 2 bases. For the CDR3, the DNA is TGTGCCAGCAGTCCCGGACAGGGGGCAGTTGGCAATCAGCCCCAGCATTTT. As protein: CASSPGQGAVGNQPQHF. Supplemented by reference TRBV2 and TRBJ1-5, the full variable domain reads EPEVTQTPSHQVTQMGQEVILRCVPISNHLYFYWYRQILGQKVEFLVSFYNNEISEKSEIFDDQFSVERPDGSNFTLKIRSTKLEDSAMYFCASSPGQGAVGNQPQHFGDGTRLSIL.

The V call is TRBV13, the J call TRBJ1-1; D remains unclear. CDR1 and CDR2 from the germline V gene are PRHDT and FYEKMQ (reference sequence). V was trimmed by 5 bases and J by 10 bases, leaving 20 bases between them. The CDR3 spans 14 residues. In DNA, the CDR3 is TGTGCCAGCAGCCCTAGCGGACCCCCACTAGGAGCTTTCTTT. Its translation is CASSPSGPPLGAFF.

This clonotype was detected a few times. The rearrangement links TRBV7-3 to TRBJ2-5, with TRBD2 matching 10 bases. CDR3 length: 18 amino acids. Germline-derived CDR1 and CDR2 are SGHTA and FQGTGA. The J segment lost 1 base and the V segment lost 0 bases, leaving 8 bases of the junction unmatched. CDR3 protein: CASSLTAGQRGGQETQYF. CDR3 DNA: TGTGCCAGCAGCTTAACCGCTGGCCAGCGGGGGGGCCAAGAGACCCAGTACTTC.

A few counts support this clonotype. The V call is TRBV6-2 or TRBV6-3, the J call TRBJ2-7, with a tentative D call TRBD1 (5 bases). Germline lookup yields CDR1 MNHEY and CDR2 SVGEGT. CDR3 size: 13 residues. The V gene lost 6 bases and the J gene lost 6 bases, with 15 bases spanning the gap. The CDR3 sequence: CASSYTRVSEQYV. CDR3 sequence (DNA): TGTGCCAGCAGCTACACCAGGGTGAGCGAGCAGTACGTC.

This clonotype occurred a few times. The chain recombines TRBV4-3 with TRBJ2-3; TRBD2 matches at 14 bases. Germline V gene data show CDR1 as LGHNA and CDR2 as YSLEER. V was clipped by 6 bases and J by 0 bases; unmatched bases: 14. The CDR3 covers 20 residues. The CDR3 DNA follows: TGCGCCAGCAGTATTACAGCCGGGACTAGCGGGGGTGCTAGCACAGATACGCAGTATTTT. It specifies CASSITAGTSGGASTDTQYF.

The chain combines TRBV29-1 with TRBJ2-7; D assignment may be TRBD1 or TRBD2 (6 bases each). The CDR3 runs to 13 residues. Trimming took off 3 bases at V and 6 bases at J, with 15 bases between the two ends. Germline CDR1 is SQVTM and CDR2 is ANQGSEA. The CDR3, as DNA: TGCAGCGTTGAGGGGGGCCATAGCACCGAGCAGTACTTC. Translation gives CSVEGGHSTEQYF.

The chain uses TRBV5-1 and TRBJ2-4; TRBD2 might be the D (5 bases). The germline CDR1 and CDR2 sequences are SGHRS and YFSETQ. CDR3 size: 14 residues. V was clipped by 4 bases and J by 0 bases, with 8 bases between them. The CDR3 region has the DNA TGCGCCAGCAGCGGCGGACTAGCCAAAAACATTCAGTACTTC. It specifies CASSGGLAKNIQYF.

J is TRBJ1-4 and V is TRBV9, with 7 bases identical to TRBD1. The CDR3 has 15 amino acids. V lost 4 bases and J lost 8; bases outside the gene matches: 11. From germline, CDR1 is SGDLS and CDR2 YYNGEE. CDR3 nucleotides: TGTGCCAGCAGCAACCCGGGACAGTCAGACGAAAAACTGTTTTTT. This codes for CASSNPGQSDEKLFF.

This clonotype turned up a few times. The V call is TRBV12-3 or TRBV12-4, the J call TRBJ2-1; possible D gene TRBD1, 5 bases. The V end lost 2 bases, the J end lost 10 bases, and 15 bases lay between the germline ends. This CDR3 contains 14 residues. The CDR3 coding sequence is TGTGCCAGCAGTTTAATCGTAGGGCCAGGGGAGCAGTTCTTC. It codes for CASSLIVGPGEQFF.

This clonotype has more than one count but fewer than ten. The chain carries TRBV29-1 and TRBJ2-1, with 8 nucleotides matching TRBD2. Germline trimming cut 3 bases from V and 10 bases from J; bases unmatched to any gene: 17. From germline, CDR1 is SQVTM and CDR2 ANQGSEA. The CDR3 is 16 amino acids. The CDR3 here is CSVELPSGGFTEEQFF. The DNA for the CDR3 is TGCAGCGTTGAGTTGCCCAGCGGGGGTTTCACAGAGGAGCAGTTCTTC.

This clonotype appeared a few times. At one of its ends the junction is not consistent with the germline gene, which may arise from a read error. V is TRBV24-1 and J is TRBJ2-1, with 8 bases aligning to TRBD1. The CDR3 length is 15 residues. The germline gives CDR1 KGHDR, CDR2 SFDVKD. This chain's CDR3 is CATSDPRTGTNEHFF. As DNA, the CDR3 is TGTGCCACCAGTGATCCACGGACAGGGACCAATGAGCATTTCTTC.

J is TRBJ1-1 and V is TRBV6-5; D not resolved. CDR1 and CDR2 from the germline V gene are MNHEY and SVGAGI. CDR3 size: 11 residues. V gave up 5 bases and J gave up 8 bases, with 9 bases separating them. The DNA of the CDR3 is TGTGCCAGCAGTAGTCAGCGGGAAGCTTTCTTT. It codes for CASSSQREAFF.

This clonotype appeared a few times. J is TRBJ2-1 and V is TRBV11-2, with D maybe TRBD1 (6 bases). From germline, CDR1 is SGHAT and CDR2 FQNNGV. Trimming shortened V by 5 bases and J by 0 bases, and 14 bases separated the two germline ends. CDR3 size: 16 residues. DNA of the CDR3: TGTGCCAGCAGCCACACCAGGGGCAACTCCTACAATGAGCAGTTCTTC. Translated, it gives CASSHTRGNSYNEQFF. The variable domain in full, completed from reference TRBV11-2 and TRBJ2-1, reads EAGVAQSPRYKIIEKRQSVAFWCNPISGHATLYWYQQILGQGPKLLIQFQNNGVVDDSQLPKDRFSAERLKGVDSTLKIQPAKLEDSAVYLCASSHTRGNSYNEQFFGPGTRLTVL.

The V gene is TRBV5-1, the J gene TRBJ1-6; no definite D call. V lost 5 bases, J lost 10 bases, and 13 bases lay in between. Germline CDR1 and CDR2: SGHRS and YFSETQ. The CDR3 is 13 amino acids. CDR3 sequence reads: CASRDEGISPLHF. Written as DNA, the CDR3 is TGCGCCAGCAGGGACGAGGGAATCTCACCCCTCCACTTT.

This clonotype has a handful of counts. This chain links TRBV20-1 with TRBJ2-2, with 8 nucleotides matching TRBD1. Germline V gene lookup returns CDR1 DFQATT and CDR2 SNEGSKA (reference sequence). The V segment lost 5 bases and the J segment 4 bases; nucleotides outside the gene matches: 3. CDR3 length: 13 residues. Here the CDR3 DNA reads TGCAGTGCTTGGACAGGGTCCACCGGGGAGCTGTTTTTT. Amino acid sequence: CSAWTGSTGELFF.

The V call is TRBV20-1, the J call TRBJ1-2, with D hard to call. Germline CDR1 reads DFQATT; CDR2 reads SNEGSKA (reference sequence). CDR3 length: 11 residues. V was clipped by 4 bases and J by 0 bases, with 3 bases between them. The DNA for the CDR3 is TGCAGTGCTAAGCCTAACTATGGCTACACCTTC. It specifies CSAKPNYGYTF.

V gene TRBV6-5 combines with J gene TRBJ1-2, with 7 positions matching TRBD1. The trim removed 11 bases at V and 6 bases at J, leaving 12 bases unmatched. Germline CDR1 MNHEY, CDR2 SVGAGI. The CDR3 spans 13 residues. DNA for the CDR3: TGTGCCGGTACCCGACAGGGAGGGAATGGCTACACCTTC. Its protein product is CAGTRQGGNGYTF.

CDR3 in DNA: TGCAGTGCACTCCCCGGGACGCCTGGCTACGAGCAGTACGTC. It codes for CSALPGTPGYEQYV. The genes are TRBV20-1 and TRBJ2-7; D may match TRBD1 or TRBD2 (5 bases each). CDR1 is DFQATT, CDR2 SNEGSKA, per germline (reference sequence). CDR3 size: 14 residues. Trimming left V 6 bases short and J 3 bases short, with 18 bases between.